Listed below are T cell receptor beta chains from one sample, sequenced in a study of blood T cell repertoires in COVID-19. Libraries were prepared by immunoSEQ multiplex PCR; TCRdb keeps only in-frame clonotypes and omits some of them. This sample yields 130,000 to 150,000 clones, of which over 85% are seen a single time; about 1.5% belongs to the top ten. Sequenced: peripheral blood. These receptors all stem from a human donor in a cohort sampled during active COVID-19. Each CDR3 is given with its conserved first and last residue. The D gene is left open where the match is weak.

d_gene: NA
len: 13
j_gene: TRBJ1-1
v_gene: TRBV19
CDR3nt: TGTGCCAGTAGTCGGACAGAGAACACTGAAGCTTTCTTT
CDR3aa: CASSRTENTEAFF

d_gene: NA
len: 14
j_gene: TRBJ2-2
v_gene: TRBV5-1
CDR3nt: TGCGCCAGCAGGCAGGATCCGAACACCGGGGAGCTGTTTTTT
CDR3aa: CASRQDPNTGELFF

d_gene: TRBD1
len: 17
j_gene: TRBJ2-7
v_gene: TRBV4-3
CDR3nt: TGCGCCAGCAGCCAAGGTACGACAGGGGGCGCGATATACGAGCAGTACTTC
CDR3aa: CASSQGTTGGAIYEQYF

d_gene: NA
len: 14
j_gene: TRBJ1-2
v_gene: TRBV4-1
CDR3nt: TGCGCCAGCAGCCAAGACGTAGGGGTTCGTAGCTACACCTTC
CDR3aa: CASSQDVGVRSYTF

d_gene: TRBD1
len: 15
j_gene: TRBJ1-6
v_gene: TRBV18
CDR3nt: TGTGCCAGCTCACCACGACAGGGGGGAGATTCACCCCTCCACTTT
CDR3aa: CASSPRQGGDSPLHF

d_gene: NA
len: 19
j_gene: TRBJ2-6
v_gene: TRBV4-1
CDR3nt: TGCGCCAGCAGCCAAGATCGGGGCAGGGGATTCTCTGGGGCCAACGTCCTGACTTTC
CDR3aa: CASSQDRGRGFSGANVLTF

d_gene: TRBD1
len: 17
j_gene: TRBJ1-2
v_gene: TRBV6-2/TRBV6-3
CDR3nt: TGTGCCAGCAGTTACTCCGAAACCCGGGACAGCTACTATGGCTACACCTTC
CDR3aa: CASSYSETRDSYYGYTF

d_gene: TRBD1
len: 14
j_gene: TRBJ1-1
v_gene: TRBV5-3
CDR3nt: TGTGCCAGAAGCGGGGGACAGGGAGGCGCTGAAGCTTTCTTT
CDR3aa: CARSGGQGGAEAFF

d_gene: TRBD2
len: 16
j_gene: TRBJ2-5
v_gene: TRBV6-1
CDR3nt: TGTGCCAGCAGTGAAGCCCCTAGCGGGGGGGGAGAGACCCAGTACTTC
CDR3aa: CASSEAPSGGGETQYF

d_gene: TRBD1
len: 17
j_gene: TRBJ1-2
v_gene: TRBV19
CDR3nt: TGTGCCAGTAGTCGCGAAACGGACAGGGGTAAATACTATGGCTACACCTTC
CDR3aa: CASSRETDRGKYYGYTF

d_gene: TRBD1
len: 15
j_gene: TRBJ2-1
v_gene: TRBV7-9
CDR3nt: TGTGCCAGCAGGGACAGGGATTACCTCAATGAAGGGCAGTTCTTC
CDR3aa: CASRDRDYLNEGQFF

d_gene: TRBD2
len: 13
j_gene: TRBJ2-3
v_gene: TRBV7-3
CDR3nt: TGTGCCACCGGGACTAGCGGGGGAAATACGCAGTATTTT
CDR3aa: CATGTSGGNTQYF

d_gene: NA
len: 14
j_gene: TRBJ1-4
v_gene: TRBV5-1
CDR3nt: TGCGCCAGCAGCTTAGGACAGAGGAATGAAAAACTGTTTTTT
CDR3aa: CASSLGQRNEKLFF

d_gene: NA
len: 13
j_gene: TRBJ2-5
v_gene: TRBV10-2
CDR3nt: TGCGCCAGCAGTATCCCGGGATCTGAGACCCAGTACTTC
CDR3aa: CASSIPGSETQYF

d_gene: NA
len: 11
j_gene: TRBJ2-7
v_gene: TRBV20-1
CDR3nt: TGCAGTGCTAGAGGTCAACAGGGGCAGTACTTC
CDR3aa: CSARGQQGQYF

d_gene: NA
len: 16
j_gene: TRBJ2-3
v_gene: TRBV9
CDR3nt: TGTGCCAGCAGCGTAATGGGCGGGGGCTTCACAGATACGCAGTATTTT
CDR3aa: CASSVMGGGFTDTQYF

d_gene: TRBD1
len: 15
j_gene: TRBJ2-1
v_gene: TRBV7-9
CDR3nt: TGTGCCAGCAGCAAAGACGGACAGGGGTTCAATGAGCAGTTCTTC
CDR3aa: CASSKDGQGFNEQFF

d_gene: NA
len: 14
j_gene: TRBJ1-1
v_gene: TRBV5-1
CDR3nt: TGCGCCAGCAGCCTTGCCCCCAGGGGAACTGAAGCTTTCTTT
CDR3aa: CASSLAPRGTEAFF

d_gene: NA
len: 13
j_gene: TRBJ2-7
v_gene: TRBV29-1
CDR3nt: TGCAGCGTTGAAATGGCGGCCTCCTACGAGCAGTACTTC
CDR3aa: CSVEMAASYEQYF

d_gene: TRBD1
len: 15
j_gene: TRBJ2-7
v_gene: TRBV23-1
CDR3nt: TGCGCCAGCAGTCACCCGACAGGGAGCTCCTACGAGCAGTACTTC
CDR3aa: CASSHPTGSSYEQYF

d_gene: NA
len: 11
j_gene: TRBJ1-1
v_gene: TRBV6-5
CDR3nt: TGTGCCAGCAGGAGTCTGGTAGAAGCTTTCTTT
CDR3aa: CASRSLVEAFF

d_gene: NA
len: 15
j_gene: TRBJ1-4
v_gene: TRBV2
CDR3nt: TGTGCCAGCAGTGATTTGGGGGCGGCTAATGAAAAACTGTTTTTT
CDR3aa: CASSDLGAANEKLFF